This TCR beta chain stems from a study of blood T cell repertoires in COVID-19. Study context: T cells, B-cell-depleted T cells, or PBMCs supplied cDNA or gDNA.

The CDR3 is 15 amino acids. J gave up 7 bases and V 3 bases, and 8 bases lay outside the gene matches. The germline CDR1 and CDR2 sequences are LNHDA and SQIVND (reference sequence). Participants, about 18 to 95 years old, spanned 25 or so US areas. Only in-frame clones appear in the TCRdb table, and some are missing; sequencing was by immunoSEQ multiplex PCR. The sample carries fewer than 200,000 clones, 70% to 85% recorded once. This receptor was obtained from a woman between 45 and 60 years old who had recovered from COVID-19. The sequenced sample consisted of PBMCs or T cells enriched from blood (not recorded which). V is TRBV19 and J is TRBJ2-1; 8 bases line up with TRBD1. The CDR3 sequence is CASSMAGGLKNEQFF. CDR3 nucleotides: TGTGCCAGTAGTATGGCAGGGGGCTTAAAGAATGAGCAGTTCTTC.